The T cell receptor (beta chain) under discussion was sequenced for a study of blood T cell repertoires in COVID-19. Across the whole study: Nucleic acid was either cDNA or gDNA, and it came from T cells, B-cell-depleted T cells, or PBMCs.

The table came from immunoSEQ multiplex PCR; TCRdb's copy has only in-frame clones and leaves some out. The sample lists around 160,000 clones, 70% to 90% occurring once. After removal of 4 bases from V and 14 bases from J, the junction contained 7 bases not matched to a gene. The CDR3 loop spans 12 amino acids. CDR1 and CDR2 from the germline V gene are LNHDA and SQIVND (reference sequence). This sequence originates from a woman aged 30 to 39 with acute COVID-19. The genes are TRBV19 and TRBJ1-4, with 7 bases lining up with TRBD1. The sequencing sample was made of PBMCs or T cells enriched from blood (not recorded which). The CDR3 sequence: CASSTTGSRLFF. In nucleotides, the CDR3 is TGTGCCAGTAGTACGACAGGGTCGAGGCTGTTTTTT.